The 28 T cell receptor beta chains in this list originate from one sample, sequenced in a study of blood T cell repertoires in COVID-19. Generated by immunoSEQ multiplex PCR, the TCRdb table keeps only in-frame clones and is missing some. The data show fewer than 200,000 clones, 85% seen once. Sample: peripheral blood. Every receptor here comes from a man in his forties with acute or convalescent COVID-19.

The chain is built from TRBV30 and TRBJ1-5; no clear D. Germline values: CDR1 GTSNPN, CDR2 SVGIG (reference sequence). Deletions cut 7 bases from V and 1 base from J, with 20 bases between. The CDR3 is made up of 16 amino acids. CDR3 DNA: TGTGCCTCCCCCCAAGGAGGGAGGAGAAGCAATCAGCCCCAGCATTTT. Its protein is CASPQGGRRSNQPQHF.

The V and J genes are TRBV7-3 and TRBJ2-2, with 14 bases identical to TRBD2. Germline V gene lookup returns CDR1 SGHTA and CDR2 FQGTGA. The CDR3 consists of 19 residues. V gave up 3 bases and J gave up 3 bases; unmatched junction bases: 9. The chain's CDR3 is CASSFPRTSGGFHTGELFF. The CDR3 DNA reads TGTGCCAGCAGCTTCCCCCGGACTAGCGGGGGGTTTCACACCGGGGAGCTGTTTTTT.

The genes are TRBV14 and TRBJ2-1; D is undetermined. The ends were cut back, 4 bases at V and 9 bases at J, with 13 bases in the middle. Germline assignment: CDR1 SGHDN and CDR2 FVKESK. The CDR3 runs 13 residues. The CDR3: CASSPSLISEQFF. CDR3 nucleotide sequence: TGTGCCAGCAGCCCCTCCCTAATTAGTGAGCAGTTCTTC.

CDR3 DNA sequence: TGTGCCAGCAGCCCCCGGGGGTCTGGAAACACCATATATTTT. Amino acids: CASSPRGSGNTIYF. The chain recombines TRBV3-1 (or the pseudogene TRBV3-2) with TRBJ1-3, with a possible D match to TRBD1 (5 bases). From germline, CDR1 is LGHDT and CDR2 YNNKEL (reference sequence). The CDR3 covers 14 residues. V lost 4 bases and J 1 base, leaving 8 bases between the germline ends.

The count of this clone is one. The J gene is TRBJ1-5, the V gene TRBV6-1; 9 nucleotides align to TRBD1. V gave up 3 bases and J gave up 9 bases; unmatched junction bases: 18. Germline-derived CDR1 and CDR2 are MNHNS and SASEGT. The CDR3 runs to 18 residues. CDR3 sequence: CASSEFRNRDRAVRPQHF. The DNA of the CDR3 is TGTGCCAGCAGTGAGTTCCGGAACCGGGACAGGGCCGTCCGGCCCCAGCATTTT.

The V call is TRBV6-4, the J call TRBJ1-5, with D possibly being TRBD1 (5 bases). Trimming left V 5 bases short and J 3 bases short, with 8 bases between. The length of the CDR3 is 13 residues. The germline gives CDR1 MRHNA, CDR2 SNTAGT. The CDR3 DNA sequence: TGTGCCAGCAGTCAACAGGTCAATCAGCCCCAGCATTTT. Its translation: CASSQQVNQPQHF.

This chain joins TRBV6-5 and TRBJ1-1; D perhaps matches TRBD1 (6 bases). CDR1 MNHEY and CDR2 SVGAGI come from the germline V gene. The CDR3 is 13 amino acids. Between the trimmed V and J ends, which lost 7 bases and 1 base, there was a span of 10 bases. The CDR3 reads CASTLQGNTEAFF. DNA of the CDR3: TGTGCCAGCACTCTACAGGGGAACACTGAAGCTTTCTTT.

The chain joins TRBV7-6 to TRBJ2-7; D gene ambiguous. The CDR3 has 15 amino acids. Germline V CDR1 and CDR2: SGHVS, FNYEAQ. Trimming pared 5 bases from V and 3 bases from J, leaving 17 bases between. CDR3 DNA sequence: TGTGCCAGCAGCCTCACCCCCGAGGCGATCTACGAGCAGTACTTC. Translation gives CASSLTPEAIYEQYF.

The rearrangement joins TRBV15 to TRBJ1-4; 10 nucleotides align to TRBD1. The V segment lost 3 bases and the J segment 7 bases; nucleotides outside the gene matches: 2. The CDR3 is 14 residues long. Germline-derived CDR1 and CDR2 are LNHNV and YYDKDF (reference sequence). The DNA for the CDR3 is TGTGCCACCAGCAGGAGGACAGGGGGTGAAAAACTGTTTTTT. Protein sequence: CATSRRTGGEKLFF.

This clone appeared once. The V and J genes are TRBV5-1 and TRBJ1-5, with TRBD1 matching over 8 bases. With 4 bases clipped from V and 3 bases from J, the junction kept 6 bases outside the gene matches. Germline CDR1 and CDR2: SGHRS and YFSETQ. The CDR3 loop spans 15 amino acids. CDR3 in amino acids: CASSRSGGPNQPQHF. The CDR3 nucleotides are TGCGCCAGCAGCCGGTCAGGGGGCCCCAATCAGCCCCAGCATTTT.

The chain has TRBV15 and TRBJ1-2, with 7 bases fitting TRBD1. The CDR3 is 15 residues long. J was trimmed by 4 bases and V by 8 bases; bases with no gene match: 13. Germline CDR1 LNHNV, CDR2 YYDKDF (reference sequence). This chain's CDR3 is CATRFLKGQSYGYTF. CDR3 bases: TGTGCCACCCGCTTCTTAAAGGGACAGTCCTATGGCTACACCTTC.

The chain's CDR3 is CASSQDRGHYNEQFF. For the CDR3, the DNA is TGTGCCAGCAGCCAGGACAGGGGACACTACAATGAGCAGTTCTTC. The genes are TRBV7-6 and TRBJ2-1, with 9 bases matching TRBD1. Per the germline V gene, CDR1 is SGHVS and CDR2 is FNYEAQ. This CDR3 spans 15 amino acids. The V segment lost 5 bases and the J segment 3 bases; nucleotides outside the gene matches: 5.

V usage is TRBV29-1 and J usage is TRBJ1-1; 7 nucleotides agree with TRBD1. Germline CDR1 SQVTM, CDR2 ANQGSEA. The CDR3 consists of 13 residues. Germline trimming cut 7 bases from V and 0 bases from J; bases unmatched to any gene: 5. CDR3 sequence: CSGGGQLNTEAFF. As DNA, the CDR3 is TGCAGCGGGGGGGGACAGTTGAACACTGAAGCTTTCTTT.

The CDR3 loop reads CASSRDSPNQPQHF. The CDR3 DNA reads as TGTGCCAGCAGTAGAGACAGCCCCAATCAGCCCCAGCATTTT. The chain combines TRBV27 with TRBJ1-5; D is possibly TRBD1 (5 bases). V lost 5 bases, J lost 3 bases, and 11 bases lay in between. The length of the CDR3 is 14 residues. In germline, CDR1 is MNHEY, CDR2 SMNVEV (reference sequence).

The V call is TRBV7-3, the J call TRBJ2-3; D possibly corresponds to TRBD2 (6 bases). Germline CDR1 SGHTA, CDR2 FQGTGA. This CDR3 has 16 residues. Trimming took 2 bases from V and 1 from J, leaving 13 bases between them. The CDR3 nucleotides read TGTGCCAGCAGCTTAGGTCCCTCGGGGGGCACAGATACGCAGTATTTT. Translation: CASSLGPSGGTDTQYF.

As to this clone: At the DNA level, this CDR3 is encoded by other sequences in the same sample as well. The V and J genes are TRBV5-1 and TRBJ1-1; D gene uncertain. The CDR3 has 13 amino acids. CDR1 and CDR2 from the germline V gene are SGHRS and YFSETQ. V was shortened by 0 bases and J by 0 bases, with 3 bases between the two germline ends. The CDR3 sequence: CASSLGVNTEAFF. The CDR3 region has the DNA TGCGCCAGCAGCTTGGGAGTGAACACTGAAGCTTTCTTT.

The chain is built from TRBV18 and TRBJ1-2; maybe TRBD1 (5 bases). The V and J ends lost 2 bases and 6 bases respectively, with 19 bases between them. This CDR3 region has 16 residues. Germline lookup yields CDR1 KGHSH and CDR2 LQKENI. Here the CDR3 DNA reads TGTGCCAGCTCACCATATCGGGCCGGACAATTAGATGGCTACACCTTC. Translation: CASSPYRAGQLDGYTF.

The chain has TRBV27 and TRBJ2-7; 10 nucleotides agree with TRBD1. V trimming: 5 bases; J trimming: 5 bases; junction bases outside the gene matches: 3. In germline, CDR1 is MNHEY, CDR2 SMNVEV (reference sequence). The CDR3 sequence is 13 residues long. CDR3 amino acids: CASSADRGHEQYF. The CDR3 DNA is TGTGCCAGCAGTGCAGACAGGGGGCACGAGCAGTACTTC.

This sequence joins TRBV10-2 and TRBJ2-5; TRBD2 agrees at 12 bases. V gave up 0 bases and J gave up 4 bases; unmatched junction bases: 3. The CDR3 length is 16 residues. The germline V gene has CDR1 WSHSY and CDR2 SAAADI. Here the CDR3 reads CASSESKGLAGETQYF. The CDR3, as DNA: TGCGCCAGCAGTGAGTCGAAGGGACTAGCGGGAGAGACCCAGTACTTC.

The genes are TRBV18 and TRBJ1-4; a weak D match, TRBD1 (5 bases). Trimming removed 4 bases at V and 2 bases at J, with 14 bases between. Germline values: CDR1 KGHSH, CDR2 LQKENI. This CDR3 has 16 amino acids. This CDR3 reads CASSQGGGATNEKLFF. For the CDR3, the DNA is TGTGCCAGCTCACAGGGAGGAGGGGCGACTAATGAAAAACTGTTTTTT.

The chain couples TRBV19 to TRBJ1-4, with 9 positions matching TRBD1. CDR1 LNHDA and CDR2 SQIVND come from the germline V gene (reference sequence). This CDR3 has 14 residues. The trim removed 5 bases at V and 9 bases at J, leaving 7 bases unmatched. The CDR3 sequence: CASSGTGKAKKLFF. In nucleotides, the CDR3 is TGTGCCAGTAGTGGGACAGGGAAAGCGAAAAAACTGTTTTTT.

Written as DNA, the CDR3 is TGTGCCAGCAGTCTAGGGGGCTCTGGGGCCAACGTCCTGACTTTC. Translating gives CASSLGGSGANVLTF. This chain links TRBV6-5 with TRBJ2-6; D might be TRBD1 (6 bases). Per germline, CDR1 MNHEY and CDR2 SVGAGI. The CDR3 contains 15 residues. The V end was cut by 5 bases, the J end by 0 bases, with 8 bases between.

This chain uses TRBV5-4 with TRBJ2-7; TRBD1 matches 8 bases. This CDR3 contains 15 residues. The germline V gene has CDR1 SGHNT and CDR2 YYREEE (reference sequence). V trimming: 4 bases; J trimming: 3 bases; junction bases outside the gene matches: 9. Written as DNA, the CDR3 is TGTGCCAGCAGCGGAACCGGGACAGGAGACTACGAGCAGTACTTC. Residues: CASSGTGTGDYEQYF.

The J gene is TRBJ2-1, the V gene TRBV10-1; D is undetermined. This CDR3 is built from 13 residues. V shed 2 bases and J shed 6 bases, with 8 bases lying between them. The germline CDR1 and CDR2 sequences are WNHNN and SYGVQD (reference sequence). The CDR3 loop reads CASSELAANEQFF. CDR3 in DNA: TGCGCCAGCAGTGAGCTGGCTGCCAATGAGCAGTTCTTC.

The chain uses TRBV5-4 and TRBJ2-5; 7 bases are shared with TRBD1. The junction had 5 bases not matched to a gene; V was cut back by 4 bases and J by 2 bases. Germline loops: CDR1 SGHNT, CDR2 YYREEE (reference sequence). The CDR3 has 14 amino acids. The CDR3 here is CASSLRTGQETQYF. As DNA, the CDR3 is TGTGCCAGCAGCCTACGGACAGGACAAGAGACCCAGTACTTC.

The chain joins TRBV28 to TRBJ1-1; D might be TRBD1 (5 bases). V lost 7 bases and J 7 bases, leaving 13 bases between the germline ends. This CDR3 has 12 amino acids. Germline CDR1 reads MDHEN; CDR2 reads SYDVKM. CDR3 region: CASKGRDLEAFF. The CDR3 DNA is TGTGCCAGCAAGGGGAGGGACCTTGAAGCTTTCTTT. Looking up the rest from reference TRBV28 and TRBJ1-1 gives the full variable domain: DVKVTQSSRYLVKRTGEKVFLECVQDMDHENMFWYRQDPGLGLRLIYFSYDVKMKEKGDIPEGYSVSREKKERFSLILESASTNQTSMYLCASKGRDLEAFFGQGTRLTVV.

This clone was seen only a few times. V gene TRBV29-1 combines with J gene TRBJ2-7; no firm D call. V lost 7 bases and J 3 bases, leaving 10 bases between the germline ends. Per germline, CDR1 SQVTM and CDR2 ANQGSEA. The CDR3 sequence is 11 residues long. The CDR3 loop reads CSGTVGYEQYF. In nucleotides, the CDR3 is TGCAGCGGTACGGTCGGCTACGAGCAGTACTTC.

The table lists this clone with a few counts. The rearrangement links TRBV6-1 to TRBJ2-3, with 7 positions matching TRBD1. CDR3 length: 14 amino acids. From germline, CDR1 is MNHNS and CDR2 SASEGT. J was trimmed by 7 bases and V by 1 base; bases with no gene match: 5. DNA of the CDR3: TGTGCCAGCAGTGAAGTCAACAGGGGTAATACGCAGTATTTT. Its translation is CASSEVNRGNTQYF.